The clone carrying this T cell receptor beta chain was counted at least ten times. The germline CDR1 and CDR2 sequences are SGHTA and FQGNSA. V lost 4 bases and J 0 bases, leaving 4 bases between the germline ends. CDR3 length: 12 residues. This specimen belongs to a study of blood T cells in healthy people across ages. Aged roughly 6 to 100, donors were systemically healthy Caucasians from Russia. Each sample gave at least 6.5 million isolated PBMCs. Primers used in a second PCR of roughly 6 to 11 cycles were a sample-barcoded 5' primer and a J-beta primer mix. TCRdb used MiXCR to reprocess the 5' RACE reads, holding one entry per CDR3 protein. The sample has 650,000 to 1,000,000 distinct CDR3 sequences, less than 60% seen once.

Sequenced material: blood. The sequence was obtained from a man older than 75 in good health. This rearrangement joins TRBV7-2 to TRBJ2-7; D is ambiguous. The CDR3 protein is CASSSNSYEQYF. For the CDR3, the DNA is TGTGCCAGCAGCTCCAACTCCTACGAGCAGTACTTC.